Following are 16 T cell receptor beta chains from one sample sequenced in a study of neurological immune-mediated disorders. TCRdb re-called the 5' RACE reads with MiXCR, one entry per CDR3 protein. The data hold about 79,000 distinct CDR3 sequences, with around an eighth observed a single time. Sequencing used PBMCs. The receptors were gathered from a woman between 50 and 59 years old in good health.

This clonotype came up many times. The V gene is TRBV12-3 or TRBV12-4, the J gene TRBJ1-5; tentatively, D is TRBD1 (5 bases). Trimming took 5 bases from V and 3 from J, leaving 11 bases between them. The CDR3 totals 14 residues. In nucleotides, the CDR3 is TGTGCCAGCAGTAACCCAGGGTACAATCAGCCCCAGCATTTT. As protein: CASSNPGYNQPQHF.

DNA for the CDR3: TGTGCCAGCAGTGCGGGCCCCCTAAGGAGCTATGGCTACACCTTC. It is translated as CASSAGPLRSYGYTF. The V gene is TRBV6-5, the J gene TRBJ1-2, with D unclear. Looked up from germline, CDR1 is MNHEY and CDR2 is SVGAGI. The CDR3 consists of 15 residues. V dropped 5 bases and J dropped 4 bases, with 17 bases sitting between them.

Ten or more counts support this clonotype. As DNA, the CDR3 is TGCAGTGCTAGCGCACAGTATAATTCACCCCTCCACTTT. Encoded protein: CSASAQYNSPLHF. This chain uses TRBV20-1 with TRBJ1-6; no clear D gene. This CDR3 comprises 13 residues. The V end was cut by 3 bases, the J end by 4 bases, with 7 bases between. Looked up from germline, CDR1 is DFQATT and CDR2 is SNEGSKA (reference sequence).

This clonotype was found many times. DNA for the CDR3: TGTGCCAGCAGCCGGGACAGGGGGAACACTGAAGCTTTCTTT. This codes for CASSRDRGNTEAFF. This chain joins TRBV12-3 or TRBV12-4 and TRBJ1-1; 10 bases map to TRBD1. Losses at the gene ends were 6 bases for V and 1 base for J; bases not matched to a gene: 2. The length of the CDR3 is 14 residues.

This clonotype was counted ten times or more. CDR3: CASSLGPGGLGQPQHF. The CDR3 nucleotides are TGTGCCAGCAGCTTAGGCCCAGGGGGCCTGGGTCAGCCCCAGCATTTT. This sequence joins TRBV7-6 and TRBJ1-5; TRBD1 matches at 8 bases. This CDR3 has 16 residues. Per the germline V gene, CDR1 is SGHVS and CDR2 is FNYEAQ. Germline trimming cut 1 base from V and 6 bases from J; bases unmatched to any gene: 8.

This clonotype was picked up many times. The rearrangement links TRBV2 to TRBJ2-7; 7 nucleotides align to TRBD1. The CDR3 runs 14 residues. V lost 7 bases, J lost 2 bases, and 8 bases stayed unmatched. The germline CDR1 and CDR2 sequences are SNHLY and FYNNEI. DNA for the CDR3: TGTGCCAGCAAGGGGGCCCTGGCAGCCTACGAGCAGTACTTC. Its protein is CASKGALAAYEQYF.

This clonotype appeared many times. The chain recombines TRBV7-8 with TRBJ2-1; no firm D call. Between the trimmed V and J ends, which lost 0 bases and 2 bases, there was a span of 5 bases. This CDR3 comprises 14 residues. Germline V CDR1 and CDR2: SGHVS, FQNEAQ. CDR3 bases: TGTGCCAGCAGCTTAGCGGCAGCCTACAATGAGCAGTTCTTC. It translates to CASSLAAAYNEQFF.

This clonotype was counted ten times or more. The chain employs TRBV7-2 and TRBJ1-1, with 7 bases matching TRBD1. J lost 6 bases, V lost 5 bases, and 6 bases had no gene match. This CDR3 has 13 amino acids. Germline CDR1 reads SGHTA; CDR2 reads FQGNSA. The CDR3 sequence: CASSPRGGAEAFF. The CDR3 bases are TGTGCCAGCAGCCCCAGGGGGGGCGCTGAAGCTTTCTTT.

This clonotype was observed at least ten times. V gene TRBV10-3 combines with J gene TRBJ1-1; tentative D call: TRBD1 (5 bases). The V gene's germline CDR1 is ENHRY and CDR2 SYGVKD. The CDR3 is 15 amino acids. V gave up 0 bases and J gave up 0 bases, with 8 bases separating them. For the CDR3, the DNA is TGTGCCATCAGTGAGTCCCCAGGGCTGAACACTGAAGCTTTCTTT. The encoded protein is CAISESPGLNTEAFF.

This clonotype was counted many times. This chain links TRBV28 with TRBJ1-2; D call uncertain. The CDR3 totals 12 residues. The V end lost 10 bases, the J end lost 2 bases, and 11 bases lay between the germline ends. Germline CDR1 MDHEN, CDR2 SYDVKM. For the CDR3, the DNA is TGTGCCATCATGGACGGAAACTATGGCTACACCTTC. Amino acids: CAIMDGNYGYTF.

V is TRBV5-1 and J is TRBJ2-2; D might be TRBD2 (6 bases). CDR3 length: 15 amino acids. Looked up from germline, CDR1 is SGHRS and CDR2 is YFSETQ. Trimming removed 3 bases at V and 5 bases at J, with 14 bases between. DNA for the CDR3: TGCGCCAGCAGCTCTCAGGGAGGATATACCGGGGAGCTGTTTTTT. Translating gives CASSSQGGYTGELFF.

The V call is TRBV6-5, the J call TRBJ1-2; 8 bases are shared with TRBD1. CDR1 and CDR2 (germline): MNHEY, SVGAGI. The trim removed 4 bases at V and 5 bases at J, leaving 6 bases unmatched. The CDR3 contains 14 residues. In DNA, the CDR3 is TGTGCCAGCAGTTTGGGTGGACAGGGATATGGCTACACCTTC. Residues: CASSLGGQGYGYTF.

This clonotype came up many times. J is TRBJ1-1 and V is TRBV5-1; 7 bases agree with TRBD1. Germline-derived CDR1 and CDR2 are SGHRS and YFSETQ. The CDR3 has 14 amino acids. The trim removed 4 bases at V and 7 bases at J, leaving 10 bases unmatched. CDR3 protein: CASSPTGPIREAFF. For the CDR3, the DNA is TGCGCCAGCAGCCCGACAGGGCCAATCCGTGAAGCTTTCTTT.

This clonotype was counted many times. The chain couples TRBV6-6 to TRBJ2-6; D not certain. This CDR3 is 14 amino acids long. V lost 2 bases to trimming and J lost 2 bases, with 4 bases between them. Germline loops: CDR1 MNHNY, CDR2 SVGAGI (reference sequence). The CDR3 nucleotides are TGTGCCAGCAGTTACCTAGCTGGGGCCAACGTCCTGACTTTC. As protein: CASSYLAGANVLTF.

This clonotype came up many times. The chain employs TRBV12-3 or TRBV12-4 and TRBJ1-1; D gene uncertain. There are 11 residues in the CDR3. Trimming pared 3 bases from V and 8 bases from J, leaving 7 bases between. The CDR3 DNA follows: TGTGCCAGCAGTTTTGCGGGAGAAGCTTTCTTT. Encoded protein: CASSFAGEAFF.

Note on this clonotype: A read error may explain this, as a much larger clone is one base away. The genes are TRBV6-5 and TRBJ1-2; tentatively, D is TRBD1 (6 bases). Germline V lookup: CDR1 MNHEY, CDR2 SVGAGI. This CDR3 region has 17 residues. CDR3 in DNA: TGTGTCAGCAGTTACTCTACACAGGGATATGACAGCTATGGCTACACCTTC. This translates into CVSSYSTQGYDSYGYTF.